The T cell receptor (beta chain) under discussion was sequenced for a study of blood T cell repertoires in COVID-19. About the study: Sites across the United States, Italy and Spain contributed samples from acute and convalescent COVID-19.

In the authors' workflow: Researchers report that nucleated cell counts were estimated from reference gene primer amplification. TCRdb keeps only in-frame clones here, not all; method: immunoSEQ multiplex PCR. From that table come the V and J calls and clone size; the DNA was used to work out D and trimming. In the table there are tens of thousands of clones, around 76% of which are singletons. With 4 bases removed from V and 3 bases from J, the gap between germline ends came to 9 bases. CDR3 length: 14 amino acids. Germline V CDR1 and CDR2: LGHDT, YNNKEL (reference sequence). Regarding this clone: This sample includes further DNA sequences coding for the same CDR3.

The chain employs TRBV3-1 (or the pseudogene TRBV3-2) and TRBJ1-4, with D possibly matching TRBD1 (5 bases). What was sequenced was peripheral blood. This clonotype was obtained from a woman aged 80 or over with acute or convalescent COVID-19. The CDR3 bases are TGTGCCAGCAGCCTGCGGGGGTCTAATGAAAAACTGTTTTTT. Protein product: CASSLRGSNEKLFF.